This T cell receptor (beta chain) was recorded in a study of identical twins. Notes on the study in general: Among beta out-of-frame sequences, excess sharing between twins appeared weaker. Beta clonotypes that were abundant in cord blood contained fewer insertions, a pattern absent from memory repertoires. Cross-sectional statistical analysis was relied on for the conclusions, without the same donors being followed.

In this sample, this clonotype turned up a few times. Its antigen is as yet unknown. Carrying unique molecular identifiers, the cDNA also gained a universal primer site through template switching. Via MiXCR, TCRdb re-called the 5' RACE reads, giving one row per CDR3 protein. The data show roughly 570,000 distinct CDR3 sequences, around 9.6% seen once. The V end lost 5 bases, the J end lost 6 bases, and 10 bases lay between the germline ends. This CDR3 has 12 residues. Germline assignment: CDR1 SQVTM and CDR2 ANQGSEA. The data were also submitted as part of a second study, on yellow fever vaccine responses in identical twins.

Source material: PBMCs. The chain joins TRBV29-1 to TRBJ2-2, with a possible D match to TRBD1 (5 bases). The source of this sequence is a woman between 18 and 29 years old in good health. In DNA, the CDR3 is TGCAGCGTTCATGTAGGGGCCGGGGAGCTGTTTTTT. It is translated as CSVHVGAGELFF.